The T cell receptor beta chain under discussion was sequenced for a study of identical twins. Overall study findings and caveats: There was an excess of low generation probability in the out-of-frame alpha sequences that twins shared. Invariant MAIT and iNKT cells could partly confound zero-insertion analyses. Abundant beta clonotypes from cord blood bore fewer insertions; memory repertoires lacked this pattern.

Deletions cut 2 bases from V and 0 bases from J, with 8 bases between. CDR1 and CDR2 from the germline V gene are MNHEY and SMNVEV (reference sequence). The CDR3 contains 14 residues. This clonotype was seen a few times. Its target is unknown. TCRdb analysed the 5' RACE reads with MiXCR anew, one entry per CDR3 protein. Here the sample spans approximately 550,000 distinct CDR3 sequences, about 20% being singletons. A further study also used this sample, focusing on yellow fever vaccine responses in identical twins.

This receptor was identified in a woman aged 18-29 years in good health. The chain combines TRBV27 with TRBJ2-7; D not resolved. The specimen was CD4+ T cells sorted from blood. The CDR3 DNA follows: TGTGCCAGCAGTTTAGTACGGTACTCCTACGAGCAGTACTTC. Protein product: CASSLVRYSYEQYF.